Here is one TCR beta chain with its context. No antigen is known for it. These data originate in a study of CD8 T cells in Susac syndrome. Trimming shortened V by 3 bases and J by 5 bases, and 4 bases separated the two germline ends. The CDR3 has 11 amino acids. Germline CDR1 and CDR2: KGHSH and LQKENI. Reverse transcription used roughly 0.45 to 1 ug RNA and random hexamers. One entry per CDR3 protein results from TCRdb running MiXCR on the immunoSEQ multiplex PCR reads. The data contain fewer than 200,000 distinct CDR3 sequences, around 96% of them singletons. Broader study findings: It was acknowledged in the study that its TCR sequencing and HLA analysis involved a relatively small number of individuals.

This chain links TRBV18 with TRBJ2-5, with unresolved D. The source of this sequence is a human donor in good health. The specimen sequenced was CD4+ T cells from PBMCs. The CDR3 DNA is TGTGCCAGCTCACCGGAGGAGACCCAGTACTTC. Protein sequence: CASSPEETQYF.